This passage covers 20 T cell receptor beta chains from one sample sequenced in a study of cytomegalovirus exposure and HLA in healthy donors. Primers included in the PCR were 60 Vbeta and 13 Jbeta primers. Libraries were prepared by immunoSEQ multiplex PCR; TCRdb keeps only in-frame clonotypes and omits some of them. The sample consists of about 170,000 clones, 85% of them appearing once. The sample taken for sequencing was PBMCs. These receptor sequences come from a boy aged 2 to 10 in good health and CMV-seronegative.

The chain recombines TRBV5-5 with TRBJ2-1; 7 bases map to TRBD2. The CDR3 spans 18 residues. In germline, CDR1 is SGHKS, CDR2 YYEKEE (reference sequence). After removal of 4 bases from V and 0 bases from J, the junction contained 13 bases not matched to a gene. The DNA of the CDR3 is TGTGCCAGCAGCCTGGCTAGGGGCGGGGGAACCTCCTACAATGAGCAGTTCTTC. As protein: CASSLARGGGTSYNEQFF.

CDR3 protein: CASSYSGRRTDTQYF. CDR3 sequence (DNA): TGTGCCAGCAGCTATAGCGGGAGAAGAACAGATACGCAGTATTTT. The rearrangement joins TRBV14 to TRBJ2-3; 9 bases align to TRBD2. V trimming: 5 bases; J trimming: 3 bases; junction bases outside the gene matches: 6. CDR1 and CDR2 from the germline V gene are SGHDN and FVKESK. This CDR3 comprises 15 residues. Full variable domain (missing parts from reference TRBV14 and TRBJ2-3): EAGVTQFPSHSVIEKGQTVTLRCDPISGHDNLYWYRRVMGKEIKFLLHFVKESKQDESGMPNNRFLAERTGGTYSTLKVQPAELEDSGVYFCASSYSGRRTDTQYFGPGTRLTVL.

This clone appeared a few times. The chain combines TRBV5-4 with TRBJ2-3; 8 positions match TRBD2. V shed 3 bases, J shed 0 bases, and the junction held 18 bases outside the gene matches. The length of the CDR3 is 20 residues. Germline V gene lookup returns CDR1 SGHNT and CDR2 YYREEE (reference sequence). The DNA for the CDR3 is TGTGCCAGCAGCTCCTTTAGCGGGACGGTACCTACGCCTAGCACAGATACGCAGTATTTT. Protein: CASSSFSGTVPTPSTDTQYF.

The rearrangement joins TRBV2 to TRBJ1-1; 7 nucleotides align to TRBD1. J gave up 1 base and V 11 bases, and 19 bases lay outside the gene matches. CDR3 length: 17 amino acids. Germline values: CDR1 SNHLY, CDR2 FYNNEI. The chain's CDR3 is CAYSPIRKGAPNTEAFF. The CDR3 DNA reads TGTGCCTACTCCCCCATCCGTAAGGGGGCCCCGAACACTGAAGCTTTCTTT.

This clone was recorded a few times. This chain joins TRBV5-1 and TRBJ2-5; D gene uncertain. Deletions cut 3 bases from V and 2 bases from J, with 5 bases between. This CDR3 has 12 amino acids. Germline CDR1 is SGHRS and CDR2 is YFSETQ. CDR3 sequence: CASSYPQETQYF. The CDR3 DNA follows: TGCGCCAGCAGCTATCCACAAGAGACCCAGTACTTC. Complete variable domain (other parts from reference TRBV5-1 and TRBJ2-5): KAGVTQTPRYLIKTRGQQVTLSCSPISGHRSVSWYQQTPGQGLQFLFEYFSETQRNKGNFPGRFSGRQFSNSRSEMNVSTLELGDSALYLCASSYPQETQYFGPGTRLLVL.

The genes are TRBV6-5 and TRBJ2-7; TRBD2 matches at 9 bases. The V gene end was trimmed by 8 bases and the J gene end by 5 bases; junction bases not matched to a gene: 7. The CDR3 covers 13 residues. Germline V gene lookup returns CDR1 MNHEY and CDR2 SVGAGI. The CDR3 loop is CASGIAGAHEQYF. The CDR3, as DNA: TGTGCCAGCGGGATAGCGGGAGCGCACGAGCAGTACTTC.

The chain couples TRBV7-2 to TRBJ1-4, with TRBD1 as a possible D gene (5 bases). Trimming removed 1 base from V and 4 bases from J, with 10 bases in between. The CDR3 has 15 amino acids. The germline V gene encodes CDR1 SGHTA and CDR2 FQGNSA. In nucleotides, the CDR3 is TGTGCCAGCAGCTTAGAGCGGGGCTATAATGAAAAACTGTTTTTT. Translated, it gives CASSLERGYNEKLFF.

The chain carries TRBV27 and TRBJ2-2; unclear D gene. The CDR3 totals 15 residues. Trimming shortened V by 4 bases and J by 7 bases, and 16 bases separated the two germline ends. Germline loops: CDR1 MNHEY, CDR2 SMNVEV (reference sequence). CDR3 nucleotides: TGTGCCAGCAGTTCTGTTACTCCGAGGAACGGGGAGCTGTTTTTT. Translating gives CASSSVTPRNGELFF.

The CDR3 nucleotides read TGTGCCAGCAGTGGCCGGGTCCCGCTTAGCCTCACTGAAGCTTTCTTT. This codes for CASSGRVPLSLTEAFF. The V gene is TRBV6-1, the J gene TRBJ1-1; D remains ambiguous. V gave up 4 bases and J gave up 4 bases, with 19 bases separating them. Germline V gene data show CDR1 as MNHNS and CDR2 as SASEGT. The CDR3 spans 16 residues.

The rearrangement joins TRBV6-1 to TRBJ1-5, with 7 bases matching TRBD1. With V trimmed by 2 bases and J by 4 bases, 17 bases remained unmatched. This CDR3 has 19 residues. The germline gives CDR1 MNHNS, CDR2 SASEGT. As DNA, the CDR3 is TGTGCCAGCAGTGAAAGGGTCACCACCGGGACAGCGAGTAATCAGCCCCAGCATTTT. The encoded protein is CASSERVTTGTASNQPQHF.

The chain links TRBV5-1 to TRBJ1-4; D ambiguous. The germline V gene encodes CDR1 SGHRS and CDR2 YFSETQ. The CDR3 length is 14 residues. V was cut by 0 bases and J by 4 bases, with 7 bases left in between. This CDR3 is CASSLGSNNEKLFF. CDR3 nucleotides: TGCGCCAGCAGCTTGGGTAGCAATAATGAAAAACTGTTTTTT.

CDR3 in amino acids: CASSFLGVVGTGELFF. The CDR3 nucleotides read TGTGCCAGCAGTTTCCTCGGGGTAGTCGGGACCGGGGAGCTGTTTTTT. The chain combines TRBV27 with TRBJ2-2; D is perhaps TRBD2 (5 bases). The CDR3 totals 16 residues. Trimming shortened V by 3 bases and J by 5 bases, and 16 bases separated the two germline ends. The germline CDR1 and CDR2 sequences are MNHEY and SMNVEV (reference sequence).

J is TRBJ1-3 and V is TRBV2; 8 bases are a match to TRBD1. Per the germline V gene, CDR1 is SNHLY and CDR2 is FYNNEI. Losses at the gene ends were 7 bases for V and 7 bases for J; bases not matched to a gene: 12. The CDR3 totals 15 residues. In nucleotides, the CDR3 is TGTGCCAGCACTCTACTCGGGACAGGTGCTAACACCATATATTTT. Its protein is CASTLLGTGANTIYF.

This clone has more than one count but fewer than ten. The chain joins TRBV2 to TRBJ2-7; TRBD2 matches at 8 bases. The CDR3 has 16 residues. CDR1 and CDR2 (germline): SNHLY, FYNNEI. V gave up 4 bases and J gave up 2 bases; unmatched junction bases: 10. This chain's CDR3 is CASSVLGGGTAYEQYF. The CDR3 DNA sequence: TGTGCCAGCAGTGTTCTCGGGGGGGGGACCGCCTACGAGCAGTACTTC. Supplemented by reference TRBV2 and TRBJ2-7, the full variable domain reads EPEVTQTPSHQVTQMGQEVILRCVPISNHLYFYWYRQILGQKVEFLVSFYNNEISEKSEIFDDQFSVERPDGSNFTLKIRSTKLEDSAMYFCASSVLGGGTAYEQYFGPGTRLTVT.

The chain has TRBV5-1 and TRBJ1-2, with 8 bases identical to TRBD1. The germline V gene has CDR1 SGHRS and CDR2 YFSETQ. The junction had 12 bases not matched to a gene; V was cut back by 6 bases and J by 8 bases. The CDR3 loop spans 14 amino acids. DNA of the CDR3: TGCGCCAGCACCGCGCCGGACAGGGCCAAAGGCTACACCTTC. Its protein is CASTAPDRAKGYTF.

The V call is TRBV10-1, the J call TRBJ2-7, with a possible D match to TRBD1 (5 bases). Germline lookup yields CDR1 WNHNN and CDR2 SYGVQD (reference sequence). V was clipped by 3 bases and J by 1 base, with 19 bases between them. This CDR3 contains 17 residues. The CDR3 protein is CASSEGHEVVGSYEQYV. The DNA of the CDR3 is TGCGCCAGCAGTGAAGGACATGAGGTCGTCGGGTCCTACGAGCAGTACGTC.

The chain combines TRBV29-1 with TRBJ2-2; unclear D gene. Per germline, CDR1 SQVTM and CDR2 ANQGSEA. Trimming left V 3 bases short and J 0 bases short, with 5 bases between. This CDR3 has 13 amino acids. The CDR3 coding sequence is TGCAGCGTTGAGTCCGCGAACACCGGGGAGCTGTTTTTT. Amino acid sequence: CSVESANTGELFF.

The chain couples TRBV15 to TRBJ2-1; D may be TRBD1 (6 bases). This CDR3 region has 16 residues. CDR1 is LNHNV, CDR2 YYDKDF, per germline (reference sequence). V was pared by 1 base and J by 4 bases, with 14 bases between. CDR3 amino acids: CATSRVTGISYNEQFF. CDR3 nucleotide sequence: TGTGCCACCAGCAGAGTAACAGGGATCTCGTACAATGAGCAGTTCTTC.

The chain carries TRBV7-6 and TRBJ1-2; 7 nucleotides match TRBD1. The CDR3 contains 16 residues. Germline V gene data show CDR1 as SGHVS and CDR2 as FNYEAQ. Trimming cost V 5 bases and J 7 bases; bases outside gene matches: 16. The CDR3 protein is CASSENPGTDLSGYTF. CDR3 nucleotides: TGTGCCAGCAGCGAGAATCCCGGGACAGATTTAAGTGGCTACACCTTC.

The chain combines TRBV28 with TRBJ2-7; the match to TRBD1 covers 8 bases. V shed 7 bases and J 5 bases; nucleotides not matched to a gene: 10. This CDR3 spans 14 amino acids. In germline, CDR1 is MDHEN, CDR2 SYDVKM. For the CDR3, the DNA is TGTGCCAGCATTGTGGACAGGGTGGGCAACGAGCAGTACTTC. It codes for CASIVDRVGNEQYF.